This record covers a single T cell receptor (beta chain). The target antigen is unknown. The method was immunoSEQ multiplex PCR; TCRdb's version includes in-frame clones alone and lacks a portion of them. This table has around 54,000 clones, roughly 90% appearing once. CDR3 length equals 13 residues. Germline CDR1 reads SGHTA; CDR2 reads FQGNSA. Trimming left V 9 bases short and J 8 bases short, with 17 bases between. These data originate in a study of T cell responses to AZD1222 COVID-19 vaccine. Study results and caveats: Among those given AZD1222, only six were seropositive at baseline. Spike-specific TCR breadth and depth went up after people got two AZD1222 doses. Epitopes outside B.1.351 and B.1.1.7 mutated regions reportedly drew nearly half of spike TCRs.

Material: peripheral blood, obtained 28 days after the second AZD1222 dose. This TCR was recovered from an adult who received the AZD1222 COVID-19 vaccine. The rearrangement uses TRBV7-2 and TRBJ1-3, with D unresolved. CDR3 residues: CASRKAHEDTIYF. CDR3 sequence (DNA): TGTGCCAGTCGTAAGGCGCATGAGGACACCATATATTTT.